This T cell receptor (beta chain) was found in a study of T-cell reconstitution after alpha-beta-depleted transplantation in children (dated by TCRdb to the mid-2010s). About the study as a whole: Using TCR repertoire profiling, the study quantitatively followed how T-cell immune reconstitution unfolded in children after TCRalphabeta/CD19-depleted allogeneic hematopoietic cell transplantation.

Broader findings and caveats from the paper: Hyperexpanded clone frequencies declined over subsequent months; after one year, T-cell counts and TCRbeta diversity were mostly attributed to newly produced T cells. Apparently early alphabetaT-cell count recovery about two months after transplant reportedly relied on only several hundred rapidly expanded clones derived from non-depleted graft cells. In some patients, high TCRbeta diversity at day 60 was attributed to recipient T cells and intrathymic progenitors that had survived conditioning.

V is clipped by 6 bases and J by 0 bases, and the sequence between their germline boundaries is 14 bases long. CDR3 length: 15 amino acids, cysteine to phenylalanine. The entry retains the CDR3 DNA only, 45 bases that are in frame from base 1. In the germline V gene, CDR1 corresponds to MDHEN and CDR2 to SYDVKM. The treatment or condition label, read with the paper, signifies: allogeneic hematopoietic cell transplantation with graft depleted of TCRalphabeta T cells and CD19 B cells. Transplant recipients were children who received TCRalphabeta/CD19-depleted allogeneic hematopoietic cell grafts. The library was generated by PCR. The data were produced on an Illumina HiSeq 2500. Molecular barcoding was employed in the preparation of TCR libraries, with unique molecular identifiers being used to normalize TCRbeta repertoire quantification. TCRdb took the public reads, trimmed them with fastp at Q25, ran MiXCR for clone calling and kept in-frame beta chains. Here each entry gathers all rows of one CDR3 protein and keeps the most common genes and DNA. The sample has just under 350,000 distinct CDR3 sequences on record, about 16% of them singletons. The top ten hold approximately 38% of the sample.

The sample holds a few counts of this clonotype. Its cognate antigen has yet to be identified. No clone much larger than this one lies a single base away; base qualities are absent. The starting material was PBMCs, mostly from graft donor cells, obtained 360 days after TCRalphabeta/CD19-depleted stem cell transplant. The sequence came from a male patient aged 2-15 years who had a stem cell transplant for acute lymphoblastic leukemia, so the T cells may come from the graft donor. In this chain, TRBV28 is recombined with TRBJ2-5; the D region is possibly TRBD1 or TRBD2, each matching across 5 bases. CDR3 protein: CASRGPDMYQETQYF. In nucleotides, the sequence is TGTGCCAGCAGGGGACCTGACATGTACCAAGAGACCCAGTACTTC.